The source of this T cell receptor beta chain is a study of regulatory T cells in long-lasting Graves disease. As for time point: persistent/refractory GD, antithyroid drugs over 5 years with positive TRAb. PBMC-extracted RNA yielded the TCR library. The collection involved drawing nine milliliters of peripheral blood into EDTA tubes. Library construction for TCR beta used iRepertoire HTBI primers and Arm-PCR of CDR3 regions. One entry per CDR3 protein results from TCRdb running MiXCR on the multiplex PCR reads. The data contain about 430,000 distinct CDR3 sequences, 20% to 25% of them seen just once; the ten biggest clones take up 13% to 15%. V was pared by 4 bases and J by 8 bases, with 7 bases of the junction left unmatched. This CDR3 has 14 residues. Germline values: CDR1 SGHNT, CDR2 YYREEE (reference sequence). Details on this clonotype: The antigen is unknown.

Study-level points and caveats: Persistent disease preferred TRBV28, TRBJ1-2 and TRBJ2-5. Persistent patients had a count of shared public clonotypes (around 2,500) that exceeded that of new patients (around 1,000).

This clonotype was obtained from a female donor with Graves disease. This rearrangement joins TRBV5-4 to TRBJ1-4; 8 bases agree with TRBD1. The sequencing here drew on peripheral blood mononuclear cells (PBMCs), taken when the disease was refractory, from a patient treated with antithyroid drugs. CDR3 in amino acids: CASSIPGTGEKLFF. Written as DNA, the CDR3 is TGTGCCAGCAGCATCCCCGGGACAGGAGAAAAACTGTTTTTT.